These 29 T cell receptor beta chains share one sample of origin, sequenced in a study of naive and memory T cell subsets. Their specific antigens are unknown. Study-level findings and limits: Especially in CD8 cells, naive repertoires contained a few larger clonotypes, possibly CD45RA-re-expressing memory cells.

Two oligonucleotides, mixed equimolar, formed the beta constant-region primer covering TRBC1 and TRBC2. The ligated cDNA underwent four PCR rounds using SP2 and nested alpha and beta constant-region primers. TCRdb re-derived calls from the UMI-ligation and nested PCR reads in MiXCR, one entry per CDR3 protein. The sample contains around 93,000 distinct CDR3 sequences, approximately 10% of which appear only once. The sequencing input was naive CD4+ T cells from blood. The receptors come from a human donor in good health.

This clonotype was counted ten times or more. V and J are TRBV7-2 and TRBJ2-5; 7 positions agree with TRBD2. The ends lost 1 base at V and 2 bases at J; junction bases unmatched: 4. Germline V lookup: CDR1 SGHTA, CDR2 FQGNSA. CDR3 length equals 15 residues. The CDR3 coding sequence is TGTGCCAGCAGCTTAGGGGACTATCTGCAAGAGACCCAGTACTTC. Its translation is CASSLGDYLQETQYF. Together with reference TRBV7-2 and TRBJ2-5, the CDR3 gives the full variable domain: GAGVSQSPSNKVTEKGKDVELRCDPISGHTALYWYRQSLGQGLEFLIYFQGNSAPDKSGLPSDRFSAERTGGSVSTLTIQRTQQEDSAVYLCASSLGDYLQETQYFGPGTRLLVL.

Remarks on this clonotype: This may be a read error, as it is one base from a much larger clone. The chain joins TRBV9 to TRBJ2-3; D is ambiguous. CDR3 size: 13 residues. Per germline, CDR1 SGDLS and CDR2 YYNGEE. V dropped 1 base and J dropped 5 bases, with 8 bases sitting between them. The CDR3 reads CASSVFHRDTQYF. The CDR3 DNA sequence: TGTGCCAGCAGCGTATTCCACAGAGATACGCAGTATTTT. The complete variable domain, with remaining parts taken from reference TRBV9 and TRBJ2-3, reads DSGVTQTPKHLITATGQRVTLRCSPRSGDLSVYWYQQSLDQGLQFLIQYYNGEERAKGNILERFSAQQFPDLHSELNLSSLELGDSALYFCASSVFHRDTQYFGPGTRLTVL.

This clonotype was counted a few times. This chain connects TRBV21-1 to TRBJ2-7; no DNA check was done on the table's D call, TRBD1. TRBV21-1 is deemed a pseudogene. CDR3 length: 17 amino acids. The CDR3 spells CASSPQTQGAGSYEQYF. DNA for the CDR3: TGTGCCAGCAGCCCCCAGACTCAGGGGGCAGGTTCCTACGAGCAGTACTTC.

This clonotype has a handful of counts. The chain combines TRBV20-1 with TRBJ1-4; a weak D match, TRBD1 (6 bases). This CDR3 comprises 15 residues. Deletions cut 1 base from V and 5 bases from J, with 14 bases between. Germline-derived CDR1 and CDR2 are DFQATT and SNEGSKA (reference sequence). CDR3 sequence reads: CSARVPTGRNEKLFF. The CDR3 nucleotides are TGCAGTGCTAGAGTCCCGACAGGCCGCAATGAAAAACTGTTTTTT.

This clonotype came up a few times. This chain connects TRBV4-3 to TRBJ2-3, with TRBD2 as a possible D gene (6 bases). Per germline, CDR1 LGHNA and CDR2 YSLEER. This CDR3 is built from 18 residues. V dropped 1 base and J dropped 1 base, with 18 bases sitting between them. The CDR3 DNA follows: TGCGCCAGCAGCCAAGCTGCGAAACAGCGACTAGGCACAGATACGCAGTATTTT. Residues: CASSQAAKQRLGTDTQYF.

The rearrangement joins TRBV12-3 or TRBV12-4 to TRBJ1-1, with unresolved D. Deletions cut 4 bases from V and 7 bases from J, with 22 bases between. This CDR3 has 16 amino acids. The CDR3 sequence is CASSWGFHRNPSEAFF. The CDR3 DNA is TGTGCCAGCAGTTGGGGATTTCACCGCAATCCCAGTGAAGCTTTCTTT.

This clonotype was seen more than once but under ten times. The chain has TRBV6-2 or TRBV6-3 and TRBJ1-5; no clear D gene. Trimming took off 2 bases at V and 0 bases at J, with 5 bases between the two ends. Looked up from germline, CDR1 is MNHEY and CDR2 is SVGEGT. The CDR3 extends over 14 amino acids. For the CDR3, the DNA is TGTGCCAGCAGTTACAGTTATAGCAATCAGCCCCAGCATTTT. Translating it yields CASSYSYSNQPQHF.

There are a few counts of this clonotype. This rearrangement joins TRBV29-1 to TRBJ1-1; D not certain. This CDR3 spans 12 amino acids. V lost 4 bases and J lost 5, with 11 bases in between. Germline CDR1 is SQVTM and CDR2 is ANQGSEA. The CDR3 is CSVGWGNTEAFF. CDR3 nucleotides: TGCAGCGTTGGTTGGGGTAATACTGAAGCTTTCTTT. The variable domain in full, with the rest retrieved from reference TRBV29-1 and TRBJ1-1, is SAVISQKPSRDICQRGTSLTIQCQVDSQVTMMFWYRQQPGQSLTLIATANQGSEATYESGFVIDKFPISRPNLTFSTLTVSNMSPEDSSIYLCSVGWGNTEAFFGQGTRLTVV.

This clonotype appeared many times. J is TRBJ1-1 and V is TRBV7-3; a possible D gene is TRBD1 (5 bases). Germline lookup yields CDR1 SGHTA and CDR2 FQGTGA. The CDR3 spans 15 residues. Deletions cut 4 bases from V and 5 bases from J, with 17 bases between. The CDR3 DNA follows: TGTGCCAGCAGCTCCCCGACGCAAGGGGTTACTGAAGCTTTCTTT. Its translation: CASSSPTQGVTEAFF.

CDR3 in amino acids: CASSLGGAPKETQYF. CDR3 nucleotide sequence: TGTGCCAGCAGTTTAGGGGGTGCTCCGAAGGAGACCCAGTACTTC. V gene TRBV12-3 or TRBV12-4 combines with J gene TRBJ2-5; D gene unclear. The CDR3 is 15 amino acids. Trimming took 1 base from V and 5 from J, leaving 14 bases between them.

This clonotype has only a few counts. V and J are TRBV29-1 and TRBJ1-3, with TRBD1 identical over 7 bases. The CDR3 sequence is 16 residues long. CDR1 SQVTM and CDR2 ANQGSEA come from the germline V gene. V trimming: 6 bases; J trimming: 3 bases; junction bases outside the gene matches: 14. In DNA, the CDR3 is TGCAGCGTGGCAAGTAGAGGGGGCGCTTTTGGAAACACCATATATTTT. Encoded protein: CSVASRGGAFGNTIYF. The full variable domain, with the rest looked up from reference TRBV29-1 and TRBJ1-3, is SAVISQKPSRDICQRGTSLTIQCQVDSQVTMMFWYRQQPGQSLTLIATANQGSEATYESGFVIDKFPISRPNLTFSTLTVSNMSPEDSSIYLCSVASRGGAFGNTIYFGEGSWLTVV.

The genes are TRBV7-2 and TRBJ2-1; 9 nucleotides match TRBD2. The CDR3 covers 17 residues. The V gene end was trimmed by 5 bases and the J gene end by 7 bases; junction bases not matched to a gene: 15. The germline gives CDR1 SGHTA, CDR2 FQGNSA. The CDR3 sequence is CASSPTDAGGRRNEQFF. Written as DNA, the CDR3 is TGTGCCAGCAGCCCAACGGACGCGGGAGGGAGGAGGAATGAGCAGTTCTTC. Looking up the rest from reference TRBV7-2 and TRBJ2-1 gives the full variable domain: GAGVSQSPSNKVTEKGKDVELRCDPISGHTALYWYRQSLGQGLEFLIYFQGNSAPDKSGLPSDRFSAERTGGSVSTLTIQRTQQEDSAVYLCASSPTDAGGRRNEQFFGPGTRLTVL.

The V call is TRBV6-1, the J call TRBJ1-5, with TRBD1 matching 8 bases. The J segment lost 2 bases and the V segment lost 3 bases, leaving 15 bases of the junction unmatched. CDR1 and CDR2 (germline): MNHNS, SASEGT. The CDR3 runs 19 residues. Written as DNA, the CDR3 is TGTGCCAGCAGTGATCCGGACAGGGTCGGAAGCGTCGGCAATCAGCCCCAGCATTTT. Its protein product is CASSDPDRVGSVGNQPQHF.

This clonotype turned up a few times. The rearrangement uses TRBV20-1 and TRBJ2-7; 10 bases are a match to TRBD2. J gave up 7 bases and V 5 bases, and 14 bases lay outside the gene matches. Germline lookup yields CDR1 DFQATT and CDR2 SNEGSKA (reference sequence). This CDR3 region has 15 residues. The CDR3 protein is CSAPRAGGGRSEQYF. In DNA form, the CDR3 reads TGCAGTGCTCCAAGAGCGGGAGGGGGAAGGAGTGAGCAGTACTTC.

Notes on this clonotype: At one boundary the junction diverges from the germline segment, which might be a read error. The V and J genes are TRBV20-1 and TRBJ2-7, with 7 bases fitting TRBD1. CDR1 is DFQATT and CDR2 is SNEGSKA in the germline V gene (reference sequence). The CDR3 runs to 15 residues. DNA of the CDR3: TGCAGTGCCCCATCGGGTGAAGGGGGCTCCCACGAGCAGTACTTC. Protein product: CSAPSGEGGSHEQYF.

The table lists this clonotype with many counts. The rearrangement uses TRBV7-2 and TRBJ2-1; possibly TRBD2 for D (6 bases). V lost 1 base and J lost 2, with 21 bases in between. The germline gives CDR1 SGHTA, CDR2 FQGNSA. The CDR3 contains 19 residues. The CDR3 region is CASSLEGGERTKPYNEQFF. CDR3 coding DNA: TGTGCCAGCAGCTTAGAGGGTGGAGAAAGGACTAAGCCCTACAATGAGCAGTTCTTC.

CDR3 region: CASRDSGPKTQYF. The CDR3 DNA sequence: TGTGCCAGCAGAGACTCGGGGCCGAAGACCCAGTACTTC. The V and J genes are TRBV25-1 and TRBJ2-5, with D possibly being TRBD1 or TRBD2 (5 bases each). CDR3 length: 13 residues. From germline, CDR1 is MGHDK and CDR2 SYGVNS. Trimming left V 6 bases short and J 6 bases short, with 14 bases between.

This clonotype was counted a few times. The chain employs TRBV27 and TRBJ2-7, with 9 bases fitting TRBD1. The CDR3 runs to 17 residues. Germline V gene lookup returns CDR1 MNHEY and CDR2 SMNVEV (reference sequence). With 6 bases clipped from V and 2 bases from J, the junction kept 14 bases outside the gene matches. This CDR3 reads CASRKIPNRGQTYEQYF. The DNA of the CDR3 is TGTGCCAGCAGGAAAATTCCGAACAGGGGGCAAACCTACGAGCAGTACTTC.

V is TRBV13 and J is TRBJ2-1; 15 bases agree with TRBD2. Germline CDR1 is PRHDT and CDR2 is FYEKMQ (reference sequence). Trimming cost V 4 bases and J 8 bases; bases outside gene matches: 9. This CDR3 comprises 17 residues. In DNA, the CDR3 is TGTGCCAGCAGCTCACCGGGACTAGCGGGGGGAGGCGATGAGCAGTTCTTC. As protein: CASSSPGLAGGGDEQFF.

This clonotype has a handful of counts. CDR3 in DNA: TGTGCCGGTACCGGGACTAGCGGGGGAGCAGAGCAGTACTTC. Its protein product is CAGTGTSGGAEQYF. This chain uses TRBV2 with TRBJ2-7; 14 bases are shared with TRBD2. J lost 7 bases, V lost 11 bases, and 10 bases had no gene match. CDR3 length: 14 amino acids. Germline V lookup: CDR1 SNHLY, CDR2 FYNNEI.

A few counts support this clonotype. The chain couples TRBV28 to TRBJ2-2; tentative D call: TRBD1 (5 bases). V lost 8 bases and J lost 1, with 8 bases in between. The CDR3 runs to 13 residues. Germline CDR1 MDHEN, CDR2 SYDVKM. In DNA form, the CDR3 reads TGTGCCAGCTGGGGCAGGAACACCGGGGAGCTGTTTTTT. Translated: CASWGRNTGELFF.

The chain recombines TRBV28 with TRBJ2-7; 10 bases map to TRBD1. The CDR3 covers 13 residues. Germline-derived CDR1 and CDR2 are MDHEN and SYDVKM. Germline trimming cut 8 bases from V and 8 bases from J; bases unmatched to any gene: 9. CDR3 nucleotides: TGTGCCAGCGCCGGGACAGGGGTAAAACAGCAGTACTTC. This sequence encodes CASAGTGVKQQYF.

This clonotype has a count of ten or more. The chain has TRBV7-2 and TRBJ2-7; D may correspond to TRBD1 or TRBD2 (5 bases each). There are 14 residues in the CDR3. Germline V gives CDR1 SGHTA, CDR2 FQGNSA. The germline V and J ends were trimmed by 4 bases and 2 bases, with 12 bases remaining between them. The DNA of the CDR3 is TGTGCCAGCAGCTCCTACGGGACCCCCTACGAGCAGTACTTC. This gives the protein CASSSYGTPYEQYF.

This clonotype came up a few times. The gene calls are TRBV28 and TRBJ1-5; D gene uncertain. The CDR3 loop spans 15 amino acids. Deletions cut 4 bases from V and 8 bases from J, with 18 bases between. From germline, CDR1 is MDHEN and CDR2 SYDVKM. The CDR3 bases are TGTGCCAGCAGTTCGTCAGGAGCCCCCACCAAGCCCCAGCATTTT. Translation gives CASSSSGAPTKPQHF.

This clonotype was counted only a few times. CDR3 DNA: TGTGCCATCAGTCCAGGATCTTACGAGCAGTACTTC. Protein product: CAISPGSYEQYF. The chain has TRBV10-3 and TRBJ2-7; D not resolved. This CDR3 spans 12 amino acids. Trimming removed 5 bases at V and 4 bases at J, with 9 bases between. Germline-derived CDR1 and CDR2 are ENHRY and SYGVKD.

This chain joins TRBV28 and TRBJ1-1; TRBD1 aligns across 7 bases. This CDR3 comprises 13 residues. CDR1 and CDR2 from the germline V gene are MDHEN and SYDVKM. Trimming removed 5 bases from V and 4 bases from J; junction bases left unmatched: 4. The CDR3 here is CASSADRVTEAFF. CDR3 sequence (DNA): TGTGCCAGCAGTGCCGACAGGGTCACTGAAGCTTTCTTT. Variable domain in full (rest from reference TRBV28 and TRBJ1-1): DVKVTQSSRYLVKRTGEKVFLECVQDMDHENMFWYRQDPGLGLRLIYFSYDVKMKEKGDIPEGYSVSREKKERFSLILESASTNQTSMYLCASSADRVTEAFFGQGTRLTVV.

This clonotype appeared a few times. The CDR3 is CASSLMSGGGVTEAFF. The CDR3 coding sequence is TGTGCCAGCAGCTTAATGTCTGGAGGAGGTGTCACTGAAGCTTTCTTT. This chain joins TRBV7-3 and TRBJ1-1; D not resolved. Germline V lookup: CDR1 SGHTA, CDR2 FQGTGA. Trimming removed 1 base at V and 4 bases at J, with 16 bases between. The CDR3 totals 16 residues.

Only a few counts were recorded for this clonotype. The chain is built from TRBV28 and TRBJ1-1; no firm D call. V gave up 3 bases and J gave up 5 bases, with 16 bases separating them. Per germline, CDR1 MDHEN and CDR2 SYDVKM. This CDR3 is 15 amino acids long. CDR3 protein: CASSFLPGSGTEAFF. CDR3 sequence (DNA): TGTGCCAGCAGTTTCCTTCCCGGGAGTGGGACTGAAGCTTTCTTT.

The rearrangement joins TRBV20-1 to TRBJ2-1; TRBD1 aligns across 11 bases. Germline-derived CDR1 and CDR2 are DFQATT and SNEGSKA (reference sequence). The CDR3 totals 15 residues. V was pared by 0 bases and J by 8 bases, with 6 bases of the junction left unmatched. CDR3 DNA sequence: TGCAGTGCTAGAGAACCGGGACAGGGGGAATATGAGCAGTTCTTC. Its translation is CSAREPGQGEYEQFF.